These 16 T cell receptor beta chains came from one sample sequenced in a study of CD8+ T cells in alopecia areata. TCR sequencing used cDNA made by reverse transcription of extracted RNA. Profiled with immunoSEQ multiplex PCR; TCRdb holds only in-frame clones, not every one. The record shows 2,500 to 3,000 clones for this sample, with no singletons present. The sequenced sample was lesional skin. Receptors were obtained from a C3H/HeJ mouse with alopecia areata. This line is of MHC haplotype H2-k.

A note on this clone: The gene symbols are mouse symbols. The read is 4 residues too short to cover the CDR3 end, so that end is filled in from the germline J gene. This chain links TRBV13-1 with TRBJ2-5; D is possibly TRBD1 (5 bases). Germline-derived CDR1 and CDR2 are NSHNY and SYGAGN. The CDR3 consists of 12 residues. The CDR3 region is CASSGRDDTQYF. Incomplete CDR3 DNA: TGTGCCAGCAGTGGCAGGGATGAC.

Only a few counts were recorded for this clone. The gene names given are mouse names. The DNA ends 4 residues before the CDR3 does, and the rest of the CDR3 is filled in from the germline J gene. The J gene is TRBJ2-7, the V gene TRBV13-1, with 11 bases fitting TRBD2. Germline CDR1 NSHNY, CDR2 SYGAGN. This CDR3 is built from 15 residues. CDR3 DNA, as far as it was read: TGTGCCAGCAGTGATCGGAGACTGGGGGGGTAT. Protein: CASSDRRLGGY. Given in full, the CDR3 is CASSDRRLGGYEQYF.

By share of the sample, this clone is large. The genes are named according to mouse. The read comes to an end 4 residues before the CDR3 does, leaving the germline J gene to fill in the end. This chain joins TRBV13-3 and TRBJ1-1; unclear D gene. Trimming stripped 6 bases from V and 1 base from J, with 7 bases between. Germline V gene lookup returns CDR1 NNHDY and CDR2 SYVADS. The CDR3 contains 12 residues. Partial CDR3 DNA: TGTGCCAGCAATCAGAAAAACACA. This codes for CASNQKNT. The CDR3 reads in full as CASNQKNTEVFF.

A note on this clone: The gene names given are mouse names. The observed sequence ends 4 residues before the CDR3 terminus, with the missing tail filled in from the germline J gene. V is TRBV13-1 and J is TRBJ1-4; maybe TRBD1 (5 bases). The CDR3 is 14 residues long. The V end was cut by 3 bases, the J end by 0 bases, with 6 bases between. Germline V gives CDR1 NSHNY, CDR2 SYGAGN. The sequenced part of the CDR3 DNA is TGTGCCAGCAGTGGACAGCTTTCCAACGAA. This gives the protein CASSGQLSNE. The full CDR3 sequence reads CASSGQLSNERLFF.

About this clone itself: Gene names are the mouse ones. The observed sequence ends 4 residues before the CDR3 terminus, with the missing tail filled in from the germline J gene. J is TRBJ2-7 and V is TRBV17; 10 bases are a match to TRBD2. This CDR3 comprises 13 residues. The germline CDR1 and CDR2 sequences are MNHDT and YYDKIL. J gave up 3 bases and V 5 bases, and 1 base lay outside the gene matches. The covered CDR3 bases are TGTGCTAGCAGTTACTGGGGGGGCTAT. This gives the protein CASSYWGGY. The CDR3 as a whole reads CASSYWGGYEQYF. Using reference TRBV17 and TRBJ2-7 for the parts outside the CDR3, the full variable domain is DTTVKQNPRYKLARVGKPVNLICSQTMNHDTMYWYQKKPNQAPKLLLFYYDKILNREADTFEKFQSSRPNNSFCSLYIGSAGLEYSAMYLCASSYWGGYEQYFGPGTRLTVL.

This clone was seen at least ten times. The genes and germline here are from mouse. Read sequence stops 4 residues before the CDR3 end, and the germline J gene provides the missing end. The chain carries TRBV13-2 and TRBJ2-5, with 13 nucleotides matching TRBD2. The germline CDR1 and CDR2 sequences are NNHNN and SYGAGS (reference sequence). This CDR3 region has 17 residues. Germline trimming cut 3 bases from V and 2 bases from J; bases unmatched to any gene: 6. The part of the CDR3 DNA that was read is TGTGCCAGCGGTGCCTCCGGGACTGGGGGGGTCCAAGAC. It yields the protein CASGASGTGGVQD. The whole CDR3 region reads CASGASGTGGVQDTQYF.

This clone was observed at least ten times. Gene names and germline match the mouse. The CDR3 end lies 4 residues beyond the end of the read and is filled in from the germline J gene. The chain joins TRBV19 to TRBJ2-1; the D gene is possibly TRBD2 (6 bases). The germline V gene has CDR1 FNHDT and CDR2 SITEND (reference sequence). V was trimmed by 1 base and J by 2 bases, leaving 10 bases between them. The CDR3 sequence is 15 residues long. CDR3 bases read: TGTGCCAGCAGTATAAGGCTGGGGTACTATGCT. This sequence encodes CASSIRLGYYA. The entire CDR3 sequence reads CASSIRLGYYAEQFF.

This clone was observed at least ten times. Gene names and germline refer to mouse. The read ends 4 residues before the CDR3 terminus; that terminus is restored from the germline J gene. The chain has TRBV5 and TRBJ2-1; D might be TRBD1 (5 bases). The CDR3 totals 14 residues. V shed 4 bases and J shed 4 bases, with 11 bases lying between them. CDR1 is LGHNA and CDR2 is YNLKQL in the germline V gene (reference sequence). The CDR3 loop is CASSPQQVYAEQFF. CDR3 DNA, as far as it was read: TGTGCCAGCAGCCCCCAACAGGTATATGCT.

This clone was seen ten or more times. Gene names denote mouse genes. The read halts 4 residues ahead of the CDR3 end, with the missing end drawn from the germline J gene. The chain links TRBV13-3 to TRBJ2-3, with D unresolved. CDR1 and CDR2 (germline): NNHDY, SYVADS. This CDR3 has 12 amino acids. CDR3 bases read: TGTGCCAGCAGTGATCCCCAAGAA. This translates into CASSDPQE. The CDR3 in full is CASSDPQETLYF.

Remarks on this clone: These gene names are mouse names. CDR3 bases read: TGTGCCAGCAGCCCCCGGGACAGGTATGCT. Protein sequence: CASSPRDRYA. The whole CDR3 protein reads CASSPRDRYAEQFF. The chain links TRBV2 to TRBJ2-1, with 8 bases lining up with TRBD1. The CDR3 end falls 4 residues outside the read, so it is completed with the germline J gene. In germline, CDR1 is LGHNA, CDR2 YSYQKL. The CDR3 extends over 14 amino acids. V trimming: 4 bases; J trimming: 4 bases; junction bases outside the gene matches: 3.

This clone was seen at least ten times. A mismatch at residue 10 separates the TCRdb protein from the translated DNA, so the protein presented here was translated from the DNA. Gene names follow the mouse nomenclature. The CDR3 goes on 3 residues after the read ends, and that part is filled in from the germline J gene. The chain recombines TRBV14 with TRBJ1-6; D is unresolved. TRBJ1-6 counts as an open reading frame of uncertain function. V shed 5 bases and J shed 6 bases, with 9 bases lying between them. Germline V CDR1 and CDR2: SGHDT, FRDEAV. The CDR3 is 13 residues long. CDR3 sequence: CASSPYSNSPLYF. The sequenced CDR3 bases are TGTGCCAGCAGCCCATACAGTAATTCGCCC.

This clone came up many times. Gene names and germline match the mouse. The read terminates 4 residues ahead of where the CDR3 ends, so the germline J gene completes it. The rearrangement uses TRBV13-3 and TRBJ2-4; D uncertain. The CDR3 is 14 residues long. V was trimmed by 5 bases and J by 0 bases, leaving 10 bases between them. CDR1 NNHDY and CDR2 SYVADS come from the germline V gene. CDR3: CASRQTSSQNTLYF. The sequenced CDR3 bases are TGTGCCAGCAGACAAACATCTAGTCAAAAC.

Details on this clone: Here the gene names and germline are mouse. Read coverage stops 4 residues before the CDR3 terminus; the germline J gene supplies the remainder. This chain connects TRBV31 to TRBJ2-5; TRBD2 matches at 8 bases. CDR1 and CDR2 (germline): GKSSPN, SITVG. CDR3 length: 14 amino acids. Trimming cost V 8 bases and J 2 bases; bases outside gene matches: 9. Here the CDR3 reads CASSIWGGQDTQYF. The covered CDR3 bases are TGTGCCAGCAGTATTTGGGGGGGCCAAGAC.

As concerns this clone: Mouse germline and gene names are used. The sequenced fragment ends 4 residues before the CDR3 boundary, so the rest is inferred from the germline J gene. The chain links TRBV14 to TRBJ2-1; D is undetermined. The CDR3 consists of 11 residues. Trimming left V 4 bases short and J 6 bases short, with 5 bases between. Germline V gives CDR1 SGHDT, CDR2 FRDEAV. CDR3 amino acids: CASSMGAEQFF. CDR3 bases read: TGTGCCAGCAGTATGGGTGCT.

This clone qualifies as medium-sized. Gene and germline names: mouse. The read is 4 residues too short to cover the CDR3 end, so that end is filled in from the germline J gene. The J gene is TRBJ2-1, the V gene TRBV13-3; 8 bases match TRBD1. J was trimmed by 4 bases and V by 0 bases; bases with no gene match: 0. Germline CDR1 is NNHDY and CDR2 is SYVADS. This CDR3 comprises 14 residues. Partial CDR3 DNA: TGTGCCAGCAGTGATGACAGGGGGTATGCT. It is translated as CASSDDRGYA. The entire CDR3 sequence reads CASSDDRGYAEQFF.

This clone occurred many times. Gene names follow the mouse nomenclature. The read gets to within 4 residues of the CDR3 end, and the germline J gene fills in the rest. This chain links TRBV1 with TRBJ2-4; 10 bases are shared with TRBD2. Germline loops: CDR1 NSQYPW, CDR2 LRSPGD (reference sequence). The CDR3 spans 16 residues. The V and J ends lost 5 bases and 1 base, in that order; junction bases with no gene match: 6. CDR3 bases read: TGCACCTGCAGTCGCTGGGGGGGCGGGGGTCAAAAC. Translation: CTCSRWGGGGQN. The entire CDR3 reads CTCSRWGGGGQNTLYF.